One sample yielded the 21 T cell receptor beta chains listed below, sequenced in a study of blood T cell repertoires in COVID-19. Profiled with immunoSEQ multiplex PCR; TCRdb holds only in-frame clones, not every one. The sample shows about 70,000 clones, around 87% of them seen only once. Material: peripheral blood. The receptor set was obtained from a woman under 30 with acute or convalescent COVID-19.

This chain connects TRBV7-6 to TRBJ2-1, with a tentative D call TRBD2 (5 bases). CDR3 length equals 16 residues. V was cut by 1 base and J by 4 bases, with 14 bases left in between. The germline V gene encodes CDR1 SGHVS and CDR2 FNYEAQ. The CDR3 spells CASSLVVGSGYNEQFF. CDR3 coding DNA: TGTGCCAGCAGCTTAGTCGTAGGGTCGGGATACAATGAGCAGTTCTTC.

This chain connects TRBV28 to TRBJ2-5, with TRBD2 matching 9 bases. The CDR3 has 16 residues. The V gene's germline CDR1 is MDHEN and CDR2 SYDVKM. J gave up 5 bases and V 8 bases, and 15 bases lay outside the gene matches. The chain's CDR3 is CASSPGTAGGRETQYF. DNA for the CDR3: TGTGCCAGCTCCCCTGGCACGGCGGGGGGGCGGGAGACCCAGTACTTC.

The chain combines TRBV23-1 with TRBJ2-7; no clear D. TRBV23-1 belongs to the ORF category, with a function that is uncertain. Trimming cost V 3 bases and J 3 bases, with 3 bases left between them. This CDR3 contains 11 residues. CDR3 sequence reads: CASSHRYEQYF. For the CDR3, the DNA is TGCGCCAGCAGTCATCGCTACGAGCAGTACTTC.

This clone is large (0.1 to 1%). The V gene is TRBV27, the J gene TRBJ1-1; D is ambiguous. Germline CDR1 reads MNHEY; CDR2 reads SMNVEV (reference sequence). V was shortened by 4 bases and J by 11 bases, with 20 bases between the two germline ends. This CDR3 has 14 amino acids. The CDR3, as DNA: TGTGCCAGCAGTTCGTTAGATGAGGTAGGCGATGCTTTCTTT. Protein product: CASSSLDEVGDAFF.

This clone was observed a handful of times. V and J are TRBV7-6 and TRBJ1-1; 8 bases map to TRBD1. This CDR3 contains 15 residues. Trimming took 2 bases from V and 2 from J; bases not matched to a gene: 4. Germline V lookup: CDR1 SGHVS, CDR2 FNYEAQ. The CDR3 DNA follows: TGTGCCAGCAGCTTATGGTCAGGGGGCAACACTGAAGCTTTCTTT. Encoded protein: CASSLWSGGNTEAFF.

A single count supports this clone. V is TRBV4-1 and J is TRBJ1-4, with TRBD1 identical over 7 bases. The junction had 7 bases not matched to a gene; V was cut back by 3 bases and J by 3 bases. In germline, CDR1 is MGHRA, CDR2 YSYEKL. The CDR3 sequence is 16 residues long. Here the CDR3 DNA reads TGCGCCAGCAGCCAGGGTACAGGGGACCCTAATGAAAAACTGTTTTTT. Translated, it gives CASSQGTGDPNEKLFF.

The V call is TRBV5-5, the J call TRBJ1-2; a weak D match, TRBD1 (6 bases). The CDR3 contains 14 residues. Germline CDR1 is SGHKS and CDR2 is YYEKEE (reference sequence). With 0 bases removed from V and 1 base from J, the gap between germline ends came to 7 bases. CDR3 loop: CASSLGQVNYGYTF. The CDR3 DNA is TGTGCCAGCAGCTTGGGACAGGTTAACTATGGCTACACCTTC.

Only one count was recorded for this clone. As DNA, the CDR3 is TGTGCCAGCTCACTAGGACTAGCGGCAAACACCGGGGAGCTGTTTTTT. Translated, it gives CASSLGLAANTGELFF. The V and J genes are TRBV18 and TRBJ2-2, with 10 bases lining up with TRBD2. The CDR3 is 16 residues long. The V gene end was trimmed by 4 bases and the J gene end by 2 bases; junction bases not matched to a gene: 4. Per the germline V gene, CDR1 is KGHSH and CDR2 is LQKENI.

This sequence joins TRBV28 and TRBJ2-4; possibly TRBD2 for D (6 bases). Germline V gene sequence: CDR1 MDHEN, CDR2 SYDVKM. The length of the CDR3 is 14 residues. Trimming removed 5 bases at V and 8 bases at J, with 16 bases between. As DNA, the CDR3 is TGTGCCAGCAGTCCTACCGGGGGAGTTCACATTCAGTACTTC. As protein: CASSPTGGVHIQYF.

V gene TRBV5-5 combines with J gene TRBJ1-5; no reliable D call. The V gene lost 2 bases and the J gene lost 3 bases, with 12 bases spanning the gap. The CDR3 contains 15 residues. Germline-derived CDR1 and CDR2 are SGHKS and YYEKEE (reference sequence). The CDR3, as DNA: TGTGCCAGCAGCTTAAGGGCGGGTACCAATCAGCCCCAGCATTTT. Amino acid sequence: CASSLRAGTNQPQHF. Together with reference TRBV5-5 and TRBJ1-5, the CDR3 gives the full variable domain: DAGVTQSPTHLIKTRGQQVTLRCSPISGHKSVSWYQQVLGQGPQFIFQYYEKEERGRGNFPDRFSARQFPNYSSELNVNALLLGDSALYLCASSLRAGTNQPQHFGDGTRLSIL.

This clone was counted a few times. The gene calls are TRBV28 and TRBJ2-1, with D possibly matching TRBD2 (6 bases). CDR1 and CDR2 from the germline V gene are MDHEN and SYDVKM. This CDR3 is 16 amino acids long. The germline V and J ends were trimmed by 1 base and 2 bases, with 12 bases remaining between them. The CDR3 loop is CASSLLGEAAYNEQFF. The CDR3 bases are TGTGCCAGCAGTTTATTGGGGGAGGCGGCCTACAATGAGCAGTTCTTC.

The chain uses TRBV30 and TRBJ2-1; 7 bases agree with TRBD2. V trimming: 4 bases; J trimming: 6 bases; junction bases outside the gene matches: 9. Germline V gene sequence: CDR1 GTSNPN, CDR2 SVGIG (reference sequence). The CDR3 extends over 14 amino acids. CDR3 in amino acids: CAWTRTRLGNEQFF. The DNA for the CDR3 is TGTGCCTGGACCCGGACTAGGTTGGGCAATGAGCAGTTCTTC.

V gene TRBV7-6 combines with J gene TRBJ2-6; D might be TRBD2 (6 bases). Germline V gene lookup returns CDR1 SGHVS and CDR2 FNYEAQ. CDR3 length: 17 amino acids. V lost 5 bases and J lost 0, with 14 bases in between. As DNA, the CDR3 is TGTGCCAGCAGCCCGGGACTCCTGGGCTCTGGGGCCAACGTCCTGACTTTC. Translating gives CASSPGLLGSGANVLTF.

The V gene is TRBV11-3, the J gene TRBJ2-3; D perhaps matches TRBD1 (6 bases). Germline V gives CDR1 SGHNT, CDR2 YENEEA. The CDR3 contains 15 residues. V was shortened by 5 bases and J by 0 bases, with 12 bases between the two germline ends. The CDR3 DNA follows: TGTGCCAGCAGCCCAACTGGACAGAGCACAGATACGCAGTATTTT. Translated: CASSPTGQSTDTQYF.

The V call is TRBV10-1, the J call TRBJ2-1, with TRBD2 matching over 13 bases. The CDR3 is 16 amino acids. The V segment lost 6 bases and the J segment 4 bases; nucleotides outside the gene matches: 6. Germline loops: CDR1 WNHNN, CDR2 SYGVQD (reference sequence). This CDR3 reads CASSRTSGSLYNEQFF. Written as DNA, the CDR3 is TGCGCCAGCAGCAGGACTAGCGGGAGTCTGTACAATGAGCAGTTCTTC.

This clone was picked up one time. The chain combines TRBV27 with TRBJ2-3; TRBD2 matches 11 bases. Germline loops: CDR1 MNHEY, CDR2 SMNVEV (reference sequence). V gave up 5 bases and J gave up 7 bases; unmatched junction bases: 11. The CDR3 runs 16 residues. The CDR3 DNA reads as TGTGCCAGCAGTGTACACACTAGCGGGAGCGTGTATACGCAGTATTTT. This gives the protein CASSVHTSGSVYTQYF.

This chain uses TRBV6-4 with TRBJ1-2; 8 nucleotides agree with TRBD1. The germline gives CDR1 MRHNA, CDR2 SNTAGT. Trimming cost V 4 bases and J 7 bases; bases outside gene matches: 8. This CDR3 spans 14 amino acids. The CDR3 DNA is TGTGCCAGCAGTGGTCCACAGGGGGTGTGTGGCTACACCTTC. Protein sequence: CASSGPQGVCGYTF.

This chain uses TRBV6-2 or TRBV6-3 with TRBJ1-1, with D tentatively TRBD1 (5 bases). Germline V gene data show CDR1 as MNHEY and CDR2 as SVGEGT. The CDR3 length is 16 residues. V was trimmed by 5 bases and J by 0 bases, leaving 16 bases between them. The CDR3 loop is CASSILTGTLNTEAFF. Written as DNA, the CDR3 is TGTGCCAGCAGTATCCTGACCGGGACTCTGAACACTGAAGCTTTCTTT.

This rearrangement joins TRBV9 to TRBJ2-1; 13 bases match TRBD2. CDR3 size: 18 residues. The germline V gene encodes CDR1 SGDLS and CDR2 YYNGEE. V lost 4 bases, J lost 0 bases, and 7 bases stayed unmatched. Written as DNA, the CDR3 is TGTGCCAGCAGCTTCAGGACTAGCGGGGGTAGCTCCTACAATGAGCAGTTCTTC. It translates to CASSFRTSGGSSYNEQFF.

The chain links TRBV6-6 to TRBJ1-2, with TRBD1 as a possible D gene (6 bases). Germline assignment: CDR1 MNHNY and CDR2 SVGAGI (reference sequence). The CDR3 is 12 amino acids. V lost 4 bases to trimming and J lost 12 bases, with 15 bases between them. This CDR3 reads CASSFRQVVNTF. CDR3 sequence (DNA): TGTGCCAGCAGTTTTAGACAGGTTGTTAACACCTTC.

The rearrangement links TRBV30 to TRBJ1-1, with 8 bases identical to TRBD1. Germline V gives CDR1 GTSNPN, CDR2 SVGIG (reference sequence). The CDR3 consists of 14 residues. Trimming removed 4 bases from V and 6 bases from J; junction bases left unmatched: 10. The CDR3 DNA is TGTGCCTGGAAGTTCCGGGACAGGCTCTCTGAAGCTTTCTTT. It translates to CAWKFRDRLSEAFF.